This is a list of T cell receptor beta chains from one sample in a study of cytomegalovirus exposure and HLA in healthy donors. Measured with immunoSEQ multiplex PCR; TCRdb has only the in-frame clones, and not every one. This sample has fewer than 120,000 clones, with roughly 90% found just once. The specimen was PBMCs. The receptor source for this set is a woman in her thirties in good health and CMV-seropositive. Both conserved end residues are part of each CDR3. The D gene is left open where the match is weak.

j_gene	d_gene	v_gene	CDR3aa
TRBJ1-1	TRBD1	TRBV29-1	CSVEGTGGTEAFF
TRBJ2-1	-	TRBV10-3	CAIRDSGTPQNEQFF
TRBJ2-5	TRBD1	TRBV15	CATSTGQGSVETQYF
TRBJ1-1	-	TRBV4-1	CASSQEQGTNTEAFF
TRBJ1-2	-	TRBV19	CASSIREGYGYTF
TRBJ2-6	-	TRBV28	CASSSLPSLNSGANVLTF
TRBJ2-2	TRBD2	TRBV27	CASSLGPGGPNTGELFF
TRBJ1-3	-	TRBV11-1	CASSSGLFGNTIYF
TRBJ2-7	TRBD1	TRBV19	CASSGQGGYEQYF
TRBJ2-2	TRBD1	TRBV30	CACNLRTGLTGELFF
TRBJ2-5	-	TRBV5-6	CASSLGWARQETQYF
TRBJ2-7	-	TRBV10-3	CAIRDSYSYEQYF
TRBJ1-6	-	TRBV6-5	CASSYSSRGPLHF
TRBJ2-5	TRBD2	TRBV7-6	CASSSEREQETQYF
TRBJ1-1	-	TRBV20-1	CSRGGNTEAFF
TRBJ2-1	-	TRBV9	CASSVREENEQFF
TRBJ2-7	TRBD1	TRBV10-1	CASSEVRGREQYF
TRBJ1-2	-	TRBV15	CATSRKQGDYGYTF
TRBJ2-2	TRBD2	TRBV7-3	CASSFTGASGSTGELFF
TRBJ2-1	-	TRBV30	CAWSVLRARAGNEQFF
TRBJ1-3	TRBD1	TRBV6-5	CASRDRGGNTIYF
TRBJ1-3	TRBD1	TRBV7-2	CASRETGAGNTIYF
TRBJ2-2	-	TRBV6-5	CASSRTENTGELFF
TRBJ1-2	-	TRBV6-6	CASTFNQAGYTF
TRBJ2-3	TRBD2	TRBV7-3	CASSLGDGGGPDTQYF
TRBJ2-7	TRBD2	TRBV23-1	CASRNAGEYEQYF
TRBJ2-2	TRBD2	TRBV4-2	CASSQLTSGGPVAGELFF
TRBJ1-3	-	TRBV2	CASSEYGNTIYF
TRBJ2-3	-	TRBV4-3	CASSQDLSPGGDTQYF
TRBJ2-7	-	TRBV11-2	CASSTTTGQLLGYEQYF
TRBJ1-2	-	TRBV7-9	CASSSNRDTNRDGYTF
TRBJ2-7	-	TRBV4-1	CASSQDPRGSSYEQYF
TRBJ2-3	TRBD1	TRBV5-6	CASSFGTGGDTQYF
TRBJ2-7	TRBD1	TRBV25-1	CASRRQGAAHEQYF
TRBJ1-1	-	TRBV5-1	CASSLGRAPGGTEAFF
TRBJ2-5	-	TRBV2	CASRRKLSETQYF
TRBJ2-5	TRBD2	TRBV4-3	CASSQGVGGGAGETQYF
TRBJ2-1	TRBD2	TRBV7-2	CASSPRLANEQFF
TRBJ2-7	TRBD1	TRBV27	CASSRGQGGIIRYEQYF
TRBJ2-3	-	TRBV6-5	CASSVGPDTQYF
TRBJ2-3	TRBD2	TRBV13	CASSPTGAGGPADTQYF